Described below is a single T cell receptor (beta chain) sequence and its context. Its antigen is unidentified. After removal of 2 bases from V and 1 base from J, the junction contained 17 bases not matched to a gene. Germline CDR1 reads SQVTM; CDR2 reads ANQGSEA. The CDR3 extends over 18 amino acids. This sample was included in a study of CD8 T cells in ankylosing spondylitis. Study results and caveats: A motif in TCR beta, a set of roughly 8 highly homologous variants, appeared characteristic of ankylosing spondylitis blood. Within peripheral blood, clones linked to disease were CD8+ and relatively rare.

With molecular barcodes, quantitative 5'-RACE was used to make the TCR beta libraries. TCRdb itself ran the 5' RACE reads through MiXCR, one entry per CDR3 protein. The sample consists of about 360,000 distinct CDR3 sequences, roughly 20% of them appearing once. The receptor comes from a male donor with ankylosing spondylitis or in good health (not recorded which). This rearrangement joins TRBV29-1 to TRBJ2-7, with TRBD1 matching 7 bases. Sequenced input: blood, either unsorted or a sorted T cell fraction (not recorded which). CDR3 coding DNA: TGCAGCGTTGAAAGATTCTTTAATGGGGACAGACTATCCTACGAGCAGTACTTC. Its translation is CSVERFFNGDRLSYEQYF.